This is a list of T cell receptor beta chains from one sample in a study of blood T cell repertoires in COVID-19. Produced via immunoSEQ multiplex PCR; TCRdb's table is partial and in-frame only. The repertoire holds hundreds of thousands of clones, with around 84% as singletons. Sequenced input: PBMCs or T cells enriched from blood (not recorded which). All receptors come from a man aged 25-45 years with acute COVID-19. Each CDR3 is given with its conserved first and last residue. The D gene is left open where the match is weak. Size is stated for part of the rows, as once, few or many counts, or as a class when the clone is expanded.

j_call: TRBJ2-5; clone_size: .; d_call: TRBD2; v_call: TRBV7-2; cdr3_nt: TGTGCCAGCAGCTCCTCTAGCGGGGTCCGAGAGACCCAGTACTTC; cdr3_aa: CASSSSSGVRETQYF
j_call: TRBJ2-1; clone_size: once; d_call: TRBD2; v_call: TRBV19; cdr3_nt: TGTGCCAGTAGTCTGTTTAGCGGGGCGAATGAGCAGTTCTTC; cdr3_aa: CASSLFSGANEQFF
j_call: TRBJ1-5; clone_size: .; d_call: TRBD1; v_call: TRBV24-1; cdr3_nt: TGTGCCACCAGTGACGGGAGGGGACAGGGGGGTGTTATATCTCAGCCCCAGCATTTT; cdr3_aa: CATSDGRGQGGVISQPQHF
j_call: TRBJ1-4; clone_size: .; d_call: TRBD1; v_call: TRBV28; cdr3_nt: TGTGCCAGCAGTTCCGGACAGGGGGGAACTAATGAAAAACTGTTTTTT; cdr3_aa: CASSSGQGGTNEKLFF
j_call: TRBJ2-1; clone_size: .; d_call: TRBD2; v_call: TRBV7-3; cdr3_nt: TGTGCCAGCAGCGAAGGACTAGCGAGCAATGAGCAGTTCTTC; cdr3_aa: CASSEGLASNEQFF
j_call: TRBJ1-2; clone_size: .; d_call: TRBD1; v_call: TRBV27; cdr3_nt: TGTGCCAGCAGCAATATGGGACAGGGGAACTATGGCTACACCTTC; cdr3_aa: CASSNMGQGNYGYTF
j_call: TRBJ1-1; clone_size: .; d_call: TRBD1; v_call: TRBV9; cdr3_nt: TGTGCCAGCAGCGTGGCGACAGGGGCCACTGAAGCTTTCTTT; cdr3_aa: CASSVATGATEAFF
j_call: TRBJ2-3; clone_size: .; d_call: .; v_call: TRBV5-1; cdr3_nt: TGCGCCAGCAGCTTGAGGGGCGCATCCACAGATACGCAGTATTTT; cdr3_aa: CASSLRGASTDTQYF
j_call: TRBJ1-5; clone_size: .; d_call: TRBD1; v_call: TRBV2; cdr3_nt: TGTGCCAGCAACCGACAGGGAAATAGCAATCAGCCCCAGCATTTT; cdr3_aa: CASNRQGNSNQPQHF
j_call: TRBJ1-2; clone_size: once; d_call: .; v_call: TRBV7-8; cdr3_nt: TGTGCCAGCAGCTCCCGGGGCTATGGCTACACCTTC; cdr3_aa: CASSSRGYGYTF
j_call: TRBJ2-1; clone_size: .; d_call: TRBD2; v_call: TRBV19; cdr3_nt: TGTGCCAGTAGTATTGGGACTAGCGGGAATAATGAGCAGTTCTTC; cdr3_aa: CASSIGTSGNNEQFF
j_call: TRBJ2-5; clone_size: .; d_call: TRBD1; v_call: TRBV3-1/TRBV3-2; cdr3_nt: TGTGCCACCCAAGGAGTGACAGGGTCTAACTTC; cdr3_aa: CATQGVTGSNF
j_call: TRBJ1-2; clone_size: .; d_call: .; v_call: TRBV24-1; cdr3_nt: TGTGCCACCAGTGATTTAGGGGATGGCTACATCTTC; cdr3_aa: CATSDLGDGYIF
j_call: TRBJ1-2; clone_size: .; d_call: TRBD1; v_call: TRBV11-2; cdr3_nt: TGTGCCAGCAGCAAGGGACAGGGGGCGTTTGGCTATGGCTACACCTTC; cdr3_aa: CASSKGQGAFGYGYTF
j_call: TRBJ1-2; clone_size: once; d_call: TRBD1; v_call: TRBV9; cdr3_nt: TGTGCCAGCAGCGTGAACACCGGGACAGGGGACTATGGCTACACCTTC; cdr3_aa: CASSVNTGTGDYGYTF
j_call: TRBJ1-3; clone_size: once; d_call: .; v_call: TRBV19; cdr3_nt: TGTGCCAGTAGTAGTACAGGCCTTTCCTCTGGAAACACCATATATTTT; cdr3_aa: CASSSTGLSSGNTIYF
j_call: TRBJ2-1; clone_size: .; d_call: .; v_call: TRBV30; cdr3_nt: TGTGCCTGGAGTGTACCCGAGGAGGGAAATGAGCAGTTCTTC; cdr3_aa: CAWSVPEEGNEQFF
j_call: TRBJ2-5; clone_size: .; d_call: .; v_call: TRBV5-1; cdr3_nt: TGCGCCAGCAGCCAGCGTTCTGGTCAAGAGACCCAGTACTTC; cdr3_aa: CASSQRSGQETQYF
j_call: TRBJ1-6; clone_size: .; d_call: TRBD1; v_call: TRBV2; cdr3_nt: TGTGCCAGCACCCGCAGGACAGGGGACTCACCCCTCCACTTT; cdr3_aa: CASTRRTGDSPLHF
j_call: TRBJ2-5; clone_size: .; d_call: TRBD1; v_call: TRBV15; cdr3_nt: TGTGCCACCAGCAGAGACGGGGCAGGGGGTGAGGTAGAGACCCAGTACTTC; cdr3_aa: CATSRDGAGGEVETQYF
j_call: TRBJ1-4; clone_size: .; d_call: .; v_call: TRBV5-1; cdr3_nt: TGTGCCAGCAGCTTAGACGTCGGGGGGCGCGGGGGAAAACTGTTTTTT; cdr3_aa: CASSLDVGGRGGKLFF
j_call: TRBJ1-6; clone_size: few; d_call: TRBD1; v_call: TRBV4-1; cdr3_nt: TGCGCCAGCAGCCAAGTGACAGGGAATTTTTCACCCCTCCACTTT; cdr3_aa: CASSQVTGNFSPLHF